A selection of T cell receptor beta chains follows, all from one sample in a study of cytomegalovirus exposure and HLA in healthy donors. Assay: immunoSEQ multiplex PCR; the TCRdb copy retains only in-frame clones and omits some. The table includes under 200,000 clones, roughly 77% detected once. Input material: PBMCs. Receptors originate from a woman between 35 and 50 years old in good health and CMV-seropositive. CDR3s include the opening cysteine and the closing phenylalanine or tryptophan. Fields, in order: V gene, D gene, clone size, J gene, CDR3 DNA, CDR3 protein. The D gene is left open where the match is weak. The size field is filled for only some rows; it gives once, few, many or a size class.

v_call: TRBV30; d_call: .; clone_size: .; j_call: TRBJ1-1; cdr3_nt: TGTGCCTCAACCAGGGAAATGAACACTGAAGCTTTCTTT; cdr3_aa: CASTREMNTEAFF
v_call: TRBV5-1; d_call: .; clone_size: few; j_call: TRBJ2-3; cdr3_nt: TGCGCCAGCAGAACCCACCGACTAGACGGAGATACGCAGTATTTT; cdr3_aa: CASRTHRLDGDTQYF
v_call: TRBV2; d_call: .; clone_size: .; j_call: TRBJ1-1; cdr3_nt: TGTGCCAGCAGGCGGGACCAGCCCTCACCTGAAGCTTTCTTT; cdr3_aa: CASRRDQPSPEAFF
v_call: TRBV15; d_call: .; clone_size: .; j_call: TRBJ1-2; cdr3_nt: TGTGCCACCGCCCCAACTCTTAACTATGGCTACACCTTC; cdr3_aa: CATAPTLNYGYTF
v_call: TRBV7-8; d_call: TRBD1; clone_size: .; j_call: TRBJ2-5; cdr3_nt: TGTGCCAGCAGCCTACAACGGACAGGGGGCAGGGAGACCCAGTACTTC; cdr3_aa: CASSLQRTGGRETQYF
v_call: TRBV5-6; d_call: TRBD1; clone_size: .; j_call: TRBJ2-3; cdr3_nt: TGTGCCAGCAGCTTTATCCGGACAGGGAAGGGCACAGATACGCAGTATTTT; cdr3_aa: CASSFIRTGKGTDTQYF
v_call: TRBV28; d_call: .; clone_size: .; j_call: TRBJ1-4; cdr3_nt: TGTGCCAGCAACCAGTCCAATGAAAAACTGTTTTTT; cdr3_aa: CASNQSNEKLFF
v_call: TRBV11-1; d_call: .; clone_size: few; j_call: TRBJ2-1; cdr3_nt: TGTGCCAGCAGCTTGCGGAGTAGCCCGATGAATGAGCAGTTCTTC; cdr3_aa: CASSLRSSPMNEQFF
v_call: TRBV7-3; d_call: TRBD1; clone_size: .; j_call: TRBJ1-1; cdr3_nt: TGTGCCAGCAGCTGGACAGGGGACACTGAAGCTTTCTTT; cdr3_aa: CASSWTGDTEAFF
v_call: TRBV6-6; d_call: TRBD1; clone_size: .; j_call: TRBJ1-1; cdr3_nt: TGTGCCAGCAACCTACAGGGGAGCACTGAAGCTTTCTTT; cdr3_aa: CASNLQGSTEAFF
v_call: TRBV27; d_call: .; clone_size: .; j_call: TRBJ2-7; cdr3_nt: TGTGCCAGCAGCCCCAGCGGGCAGTACTGCGAGCAGTACTTC; cdr3_aa: CASSPSGQYCEQYF
v_call: TRBV28; d_call: .; clone_size: .; j_call: TRBJ1-1; cdr3_nt: TGTGCCAGCAGTCAGCCCCGGGGGTATCACACTGAAGCTTTCTTT; cdr3_aa: CASSQPRGYHTEAFF
v_call: TRBV4-1; d_call: TRBD2; clone_size: .; j_call: TRBJ2-1; cdr3_nt: TGCGCCAGCAGCCTATCCGGAGGGACAAGCGGGGGAAATGAGCAGTTCTTC; cdr3_aa: CASSLSGGTSGGNEQFF
v_call: TRBV15; d_call: .; clone_size: .; j_call: TRBJ1-3; cdr3_nt: TGTGCCACCAGCAGAGACGAGGGTTTACGAAACACCATATATTTT; cdr3_aa: CATSRDEGLRNTIYF
v_call: TRBV7-2; d_call: TRBD2; clone_size: .; j_call: TRBJ2-2; cdr3_nt: TGTGCCAGCAGCTTAAACCCAATAGCGGGAAGGGCCGGGGAGCTGTTTTTT; cdr3_aa: CASSLNPIAGRAGELFF
v_call: TRBV6-6; d_call: .; clone_size: once; j_call: TRBJ1-5; cdr3_nt: TGTGCCAGCAGTCTCCTGACAGGTAGCAATCAGCCCCAGCATTTT; cdr3_aa: CASSLLTGSNQPQHF
v_call: TRBV7-2; d_call: .; clone_size: .; j_call: TRBJ1-1; cdr3_nt: TGTGCCAGCAGCACTAACGGGGTTGTGGGCACTGAAGCTTTCTTT; cdr3_aa: CASSTNGVVGTEAFF
v_call: TRBV28; d_call: .; clone_size: .; j_call: TRBJ2-3; cdr3_nt: TGTGCCAGCAGTTTGGGGCAGGGAGGACGTACGCAGTATTTT; cdr3_aa: CASSLGQGGRTQYF
v_call: TRBV7-9; d_call: .; clone_size: .; j_call: TRBJ2-2; cdr3_nt: TGTGCCAGCAGCTGGGGGGTGGGCCGGACGAACACCGGGGAGCTGTTTTTT; cdr3_aa: CASSWGVGRTNTGELFF
v_call: TRBV19; d_call: .; clone_size: .; j_call: TRBJ1-1; cdr3_nt: TGTGCCAGTAGTATAACCCCCAGGGCCGCTGAAGCTTTCTTT; cdr3_aa: CASSITPRAAEAFF
v_call: TRBV11-3; d_call: .; clone_size: .; j_call: TRBJ2-5; cdr3_nt: TGTGCCAGCAGCTCCCAGGGGACCCAGTACTTC; cdr3_aa: CASSSQGTQYF
v_call: TRBV27; d_call: TRBD1; clone_size: .; j_call: TRBJ1-6; cdr3_nt: TGTGCCAGCAGTTTAATTCCGGGACAGGGTTATTCACCCCTCCACTTT; cdr3_aa: CASSLIPGQGYSPLHF
v_call: TRBV27; d_call: TRBD2; clone_size: .; j_call: TRBJ2-5; cdr3_nt: TGTGCCAGCAGTTTATCAAGCGGGAGGTACCAAGAGACCCAGTACTTC; cdr3_aa: CASSLSSGRYQETQYF
v_call: TRBV7-8; d_call: TRBD1; clone_size: .; j_call: TRBJ1-1; cdr3_nt: TGTGCCAGCAGCCCTCCGGGACAGGGCGCGAATGAAGCTTTCTTT; cdr3_aa: CASSPPGQGANEAFF
v_call: TRBV7-9; d_call: TRBD2; clone_size: .; j_call: TRBJ2-1; cdr3_nt: TGTTCCAGCAGCTTAGCTTCGACTAGCGGGAGCTCCTACAATGAGCAGTTCTTC; cdr3_aa: CSSSLASTSGSSYNEQFF
v_call: TRBV18; d_call: TRBD1; clone_size: .; j_call: TRBJ1-1; cdr3_nt: TGTGCCAGCTCCCGTGGACAGGAGATGAACACTGAAGCTTTCTTT; cdr3_aa: CASSRGQEMNTEAFF
v_call: TRBV2; d_call: .; clone_size: .; j_call: TRBJ1-2; cdr3_nt: TGTGCCAGCAGTCTCGGGGTAGGTGGCTACACCTTC; cdr3_aa: CASSLGVGGYTF
v_call: TRBV7-3; d_call: .; clone_size: .; j_call: TRBJ1-1; cdr3_nt: TGTGCCAGCAGCTCCCAGGCGAACACTGAAGCTTTCTTT; cdr3_aa: CASSSQANTEAFF
v_call: TRBV6-5; d_call: .; clone_size: .; j_call: TRBJ2-3; cdr3_nt: TGTGCCAGCAGTTACTCGCTTGAGTTTCGGCAGTATTTT; cdr3_aa: CASSYSLEFRQYF